This TCR beta chain was recorded in a study of blood T cell repertoires in COVID-19. V dropped 0 bases and J dropped 4 bases, with 18 bases sitting between them. Germline CDR1 is MNHEY and CDR2 is SMNVEV (reference sequence). CDR3 length equals 17 residues. The table came from immunoSEQ multiplex PCR; TCRdb's copy has only in-frame clones and leaves some out. The sample includes around 200,000 clones, roughly 88% of them seen just once. V gene TRBV27 combines with J gene TRBJ1-1; D ambiguous. This clonotype was obtained from a man aged 40-55 years with acute COVID-19. Source material: PBMCs or T cells enriched from blood (not recorded which). DNA for the CDR3: TGTGCCAGCAGTTTATCGTTCGGGGTACGGGAAACCACTGAAGCTTTCTTT. Translating gives CASSLSFGVRETTEAFF.